This T cell receptor beta chain was sequenced in a study of OX40 agonist ivuxolimab in advanced cancers. This clone showed up just a few times. Libraries were prepared by immunoSEQ multiplex PCR; TCRdb keeps only in-frame clonotypes and omits some of them. The sample consists of over 30,000 clones, roughly 81% of them appearing once. The sample was CD4+ or CD8+ T cells sorted from blood, taken in a trial of the OX40 agonist ivuxolimab. The receptor's source is an adult with an advanced solid tumor such as melanoma, head and neck, liver or kidney cancer.

CDR3 region: CASSSYPLAGESYEQYF. CDR3 nucleotides: TGTGCCAGCAGCTCATACCCCTTAGCGGGAGAATCTTACGAGCAGTACTTC. V is TRBV11-1 and J is TRBJ2-7, with TRBD2 identical over 9 bases. Trimming cost V 4 bases and J 4 bases; bases outside gene matches: 14. The CDR3 runs 17 residues. Germline-derived CDR1 and CDR2 are SGHAT and FQDESV (reference sequence). The variable domain in full, with the rest retrieved from reference TRBV11-1 and TRBJ2-7, is EAEVAQSPRYKITEKSQAVAFWCDPISGHATLYWYRQILGQGPELLVQFQDESVVDDSQLPKDRFSAERLKGVDSTLKIQPAELGDSAMYLCASSSYPLAGESYEQYFGPGTRLTVT.